Following are 20 T cell receptor beta chains from one sample sequenced in a study of identical twins. Each CDR3 protein gets one entry after TCRdb re-called the 5' RACE reads with MiXCR. The sample holds 1.5 million or so distinct CDR3 sequences; under 35% are singletons and the top ten take about 0.27%. The sample comprised cord blood. The receptors were sampled from a newborn girl in good health.

This clonotype appeared a few times. The chain has TRBV15 and TRBJ2-7; no clear D gene. CDR3 size: 15 residues. Trimming took off 0 bases at V and 0 bases at J, with 9 bases between the two ends. Germline V gene data show CDR1 as LNHNV and CDR2 as YYDKDF (reference sequence). CDR3 protein: CATSRELSTSYEQYF. CDR3 bases: TGTGCCACCAGCAGAGAATTGAGCACCTCCTACGAGCAGTACTTC.

In nucleotides, the CDR3 is TGTGCCAGTCGAAGAGAGGGCCACTCCTACAATGAGCAGTTCTTC. Its translation: CASRREGHSYNEQFF. J is TRBJ2-1 and V is TRBV19; TRBD2 might be the D (5 bases). V shed 8 bases and J shed 0 bases, with 14 bases lying between them. This CDR3 is built from 15 residues. Looked up from germline, CDR1 is LNHDA and CDR2 is SQIVND (reference sequence).

The gene calls are TRBV4-1 and TRBJ2-2; 8 nucleotides line up with TRBD2. The J segment lost 1 base and the V segment lost 4 bases, leaving 8 bases of the junction unmatched. Germline-derived CDR1 and CDR2 are MGHRA and YSYEKL. This CDR3 has 17 residues. The DNA of the CDR3 is TGCGCCAGCAGCCGAGTACCGACTAGCGTGAACACCGGGGAGCTGTTTTTT. Translating it yields CASSRVPTSVNTGELFF.

With respect to this clonotype: An end of the junction differs from the germline gene, which may be a read error. The V and J genes are TRBV6-7 and TRBJ1-2; D not resolved. TRBV6-7 is sorted into the ORF group, with uncertain function. This CDR3 spans 10 amino acids. The CDR3 region has the DNA TGTGCCAGCGTTCGCTGTGGCCACACCTTC. The encoded protein is CASVRCGHTF.

The V and J genes are TRBV10-1 and TRBJ2-7; D unclear. Germline lookup yields CDR1 WNHNN and CDR2 SYGVQD (reference sequence). The V end was cut by 2 bases, the J end by 9 bases, with 17 bases between. This CDR3 has 14 residues. The CDR3 coding sequence is TGCGCCAGCAGTGAGGAGGTGTCGATCGGATGGCAGTACTTC. It yields the protein CASSEEVSIGWQYF.

The chain uses TRBV27 and TRBJ1-1; the D gene is possibly TRBD1 (5 bases). Germline CDR1 MNHEY, CDR2 SMNVEV (reference sequence). V lost 0 bases to trimming and J lost 0 bases, with 8 bases between them. CDR3 length: 15 residues. The CDR3 DNA sequence: TGTGCCAGCAGTTTATCGTGGGGACTGAACACTGAAGCTTTCTTT. Protein sequence: CASSLSWGLNTEAFF.

The genes are TRBV5-1 and TRBJ2-2; weak D call: TRBD1 (5 bases). This CDR3 region has 14 residues. V was shortened by 3 bases and J by 3 bases, with 9 bases between the two germline ends. CDR1 SGHRS and CDR2 YFSETQ come from the germline V gene. CDR3: CASSSTVDTGELFF. The DNA of the CDR3 is TGCGCCAGCAGCTCGACAGTCGACACCGGGGAGCTGTTTTTT.

This clonotype showed up just a few times. The rearrangement joins TRBV3-1 to TRBJ1-5; TRBD1 matches at 8 bases. Germline lookup yields CDR1 LGHDT and CDR2 YNNKEL (reference sequence). Germline trimming cut 4 bases from V and 6 bases from J; bases unmatched to any gene: 5. The CDR3 length is 14 residues. The CDR3 nucleotides read TGTGCCAGCAGCCGGAGACAGGGGAGTCAGCCCCAGCATTTT. Its protein is CASSRRQGSQPQHF.

The chain uses TRBV27 and TRBJ2-5; D is undetermined. The germline V and J ends were trimmed by 5 bases and 11 bases, with 15 bases remaining between them. Per germline, CDR1 MNHEY and CDR2 SMNVEV (reference sequence). The CDR3 contains 12 residues. The CDR3 nucleotides are TGTGCCAGCAGTGAAGATGCCAATGAGCAGTACTTC. Amino acids: CASSEDANEQYF.

The chain uses TRBV7-2 and TRBJ1-2; D uncertain. In germline, CDR1 is SGHTA, CDR2 FQGNSA. The CDR3 covers 15 residues. Trimming took 5 bases from V and 4 from J, leaving 17 bases between them. CDR3 amino acids: CASSPTSARLYGYTF. Here the CDR3 DNA reads TGTGCCAGCAGCCCTACCAGCGCGCGGCTCTATGGCTACACCTTC.

The chain uses TRBV21-1 and TRBJ2-1; no DNA check was done on the table's D call, TRBD1. TRBV21-1 is a pseudogene. The CDR3 is 18 amino acids. The CDR3 region is CASSKSRARGSTYNEQFF. CDR3 sequence (DNA): TGTGCCAGCAGCAAAAGCAGGGCCAGGGGGTCCACCTACAATGAGCAGTTCTTC.

The chain carries TRBV5-1 and TRBJ2-7; D is possibly TRBD2 (5 bases). This CDR3 is 13 amino acids long. Looked up from germline, CDR1 is SGHRS and CDR2 is YFSETQ. V lost 3 bases and J lost 5, with 12 bases in between. The DNA of the CDR3 is TGCGCCAGCAGCTCTTACGGGGTCGACGAGCAGTACTTC. This encodes CASSSYGVDEQYF. The entire variable domain, with the rest obtained from reference TRBV5-1 and TRBJ2-7, is as follows: KAGVTQTPRYLIKTRGQQVTLSCSPISGHRSVSWYQQTPGQGLQFLFEYFSETQRNKGNFPGRFSGRQFSNSRSEMNVSTLELGDSALYLCASSSYGVDEQYFGPGTRLTVT.

This clonotype was detected only a few times. The chain employs TRBV20-1 and TRBJ2-5; D is undetermined. The DNA end favors TRBJ2-7, so the J call may be wrong. This CDR3 has 13 residues. CDR1 and CDR2 from the germline V gene are DFQATT and SNEGSKA (reference sequence). CDR3 sequence: CSAREGSFGEQYF. In DNA, the CDR3 is TGCAGTGCTAGAGAGGGGTCGTTTGGCGAGCAGTACTTC.

The chain employs TRBV20-1 and TRBJ2-7; the D is unclear. The CDR3 has 12 amino acids. Trimming took 4 bases from V and 2 from J, leaving 9 bases between them. Germline CDR1 and CDR2: DFQATT and SNEGSKA (reference sequence). CDR3 amino acids: CSAKQQPYEQYF. CDR3 DNA: TGCAGTGCTAAACAGCAACCCTACGAGCAGTACTTC.

This sequence joins TRBV4-1 and TRBJ2-2; TRBD2 agrees at 13 bases. Germline V gene lookup returns CDR1 MGHRA and CDR2 YSYEKL. V was clipped by 6 bases and J by 4 bases; unmatched bases: 11. The CDR3 covers 18 residues. The CDR3 bases are TGCGCCAGCAGTCAAAAAGGGGGACTAGCGGGGATCACCGGGGAGCTGTTTTTT. Protein: CASSQKGGLAGITGELFF.

This rearrangement joins TRBV7-9 to TRBJ1-5, with D possibly being TRBD1 (6 bases). The CDR3 contains 15 residues. CDR1 is SEHNR, CDR2 FQNEAQ, per germline (reference sequence). V shed 4 bases and J shed 4 bases, with 14 bases lying between them. DNA of the CDR3: TGTGCCAGCAGCTCTTGGGAGGGACAAAATCAGCCCCAGCATTTT. Protein product: CASSSWEGQNQPQHF.

The V call is TRBV14, the J call TRBJ2-1; 7 bases align to TRBD2. Germline CDR1 reads SGHDN; CDR2 reads FVKESK. This CDR3 is 16 amino acids long. V dropped 6 bases and J dropped 3; count of bases not matched to a gene: 11. The CDR3 here is CASRPRASGIYNEQFF. CDR3 DNA sequence: TGTGCCAGCAGACCTCGGGCTAGCGGAATCTACAATGAGCAGTTCTTC. The variable domain in full, with the rest retrieved from reference TRBV14 and TRBJ2-1, is EAGVTQFPSHSVIEKGQTVTLRCDPISGHDNLYWYRRVMGKEIKFLLHFVKESKQDESGMPNNRFLAERTGGTYSTLKVQPAELEDSGVYFCASRPRASGIYNEQFFGPGTRLTVL.

As to this clonotype: A single base separates this from a much larger clone, so it may be a read error. The chain employs TRBV29-1 and TRBJ2-3; TRBD2 matches 13 bases. Germline assignment: CDR1 SQVTM and CDR2 ANQGSEA. The CDR3 is made up of 15 amino acids. The ends lost 8 bases at V and 3 bases at J; junction bases unmatched: 8. For the CDR3, the DNA is TGCAGCATTGCCGGGACTAGCGGGGATACAGATACGCAGTATTTT. It specifies CSIAGTSGDTDTQYF.

This clonotype was picked up a small number of times. This chain connects TRBV2 to TRBJ2-5; no reliable D call. Per the germline V gene, CDR1 is SNHLY and CDR2 is FYNNEI. Deletions cut 7 bases from V and 2 bases from J, with 14 bases between. This CDR3 comprises 14 residues. CDR3 sequence: CASIKRAHQETQYF. CDR3 sequence (DNA): TGTGCCAGCATCAAGCGAGCCCATCAAGAGACCCAGTACTTC.

This chain connects TRBV5-1 to TRBJ2-1; D not resolved. Germline values: CDR1 SGHRS, CDR2 YFSETQ. This CDR3 has 14 amino acids. V lost 1 base, J lost 10 bases, and 15 bases lay in between. The CDR3: CASSLTFNAYEQFF. CDR3 bases: TGCGCCAGCAGCTTGACCTTCAACGCCTACGAGCAGTTCTTC. Supplemented by reference TRBV5-1 and TRBJ2-1, the full variable domain reads KAGVTQTPRYLIKTRGQQVTLSCSPISGHRSVSWYQQTPGQGLQFLFEYFSETQRNKGNFPGRFSGRQFSNSRSEMNVSTLELGDSALYLCASSLTFNAYEQFFGPGTRLTVL.